What follows are 32 T cell receptor beta chains derived from one specimen sequenced in a study of shared clonotypes between healthy human individuals. The data were produced by immunoSEQ multiplex PCR, yet TCRdb's version contains in-frame clones alone and is incomplete. The table lists some 450,000 clones, about 74% of them singletons. The specimen was PBMCs. The receptors shown here come from a woman aged 40-49 years in good health. Some clones in this sample may be carry-over from other donors' samples.

This clone was found a few times. The J gene is TRBJ1-5, the V gene TRBV7-8; 8 bases align to TRBD1. This CDR3 contains 15 residues. CDR1 is SGHVS, CDR2 FQNEAQ, per germline. Trimming removed 5 bases from V and 6 bases from J; junction bases left unmatched: 9. CDR3 DNA sequence: TGTGCCAGCAGCCATGACAGGGGTCACGGTCAGCCCCAGCATTTT. It encodes CASSHDRGHGQPQHF.

The rearrangement links TRBV6-5 to TRBJ2-7; tentatively, D is TRBD1 (7 bases). Germline V gene lookup returns CDR1 MNHEY and CDR2 SVGAGI. This CDR3 region has 14 residues. Trimming took off 7 bases at V and 2 bases at J, with 15 bases between the two ends. Written as DNA, the CDR3 is TGTGCCAGCACAAGGGTCAGGGGGGCCTACGAGCAGTACTTC. This encodes CASTRVRGAYEQYF.

The chain combines TRBV2 with TRBJ1-3, with D perhaps matching TRBD1 (5 bases). The CDR3 runs to 13 residues. CDR1 SNHLY and CDR2 FYNNEI come from the germline V gene. V gave up 10 bases and J gave up 2 bases, with 12 bases separating them. The CDR3 here is CAIRRGAGNTIYF. CDR3 nucleotides: TGTGCCATTCGGAGGGGCGCTGGAAACACCATATATTTT.

There are a few counts of this clone. Only one base separates this from a far larger clonotype, so it likely reflects a read error. Additional DNA sequences in this sample encode the identical CDR3. The J gene is TRBJ2-1, the V gene TRBV5-4, with 8 nucleotides matching TRBD1. This CDR3 contains 14 residues. With 4 bases clipped from V and 7 bases from J, the junction kept 7 bases outside the gene matches. CDR1 and CDR2 from the germline V gene are SGHNT and YYREEE (reference sequence). In nucleotides, the CDR3 is TGTGCCAGCAGCCCGGGCAACAGGGGGAATGAGCAGTTCTTC. Residues: CASSPGNRGNEQFF.

This sequence joins TRBV9 and TRBJ2-3; D not resolved. This CDR3 is 15 amino acids long. V was clipped by 0 bases and J by 2 bases, with 10 bases between them. Germline V gene sequence: CDR1 SGDLS, CDR2 YYNGEE. As DNA, the CDR3 is TGTGCCAGCAGCGTAGAGGTGGGCTCCACAGATACGCAGTATTTT. Its translation: CASSVEVGSTDTQYF. Full variable domain (remainder filled in from reference TRBV9 and TRBJ2-3): DSGVTQTPKHLITATGQRVTLRCSPRSGDLSVYWYQQSLDQGLQFLIQYYNGEERAKGNILERFSAQQFPDLHSELNLSSLELGDSALYFCASSVEVGSTDTQYFGPGTRLTVL.

This clone has a count of ten or more. The V gene is TRBV10-3, the J gene TRBJ1-2; no firm D call. This CDR3 is 14 amino acids long. Germline loops: CDR1 ENHRY, CDR2 SYGVKD. Trimming removed 6 bases at V and 6 bases at J, with 17 bases between. The CDR3 sequence: CAIRKYVQEDGYTF. For the CDR3, the DNA is TGTGCCATCAGGAAATATGTTCAGGAAGATGGCTACACCTTC.

The chain carries TRBV7-9 and TRBJ2-1; tentatively, D is TRBD2 (6 bases). The CDR3 contains 14 residues. V lost 2 bases to trimming and J lost 6 bases, with 11 bases between them. Germline V gene lookup returns CDR1 SEHNR and CDR2 FQNEAQ (reference sequence). The CDR3 reads CASSLRETSNEQFF. CDR3 sequence (DNA): TGTGCCAGCAGCTTAAGGGAGACTAGCAATGAGCAGTTCTTC.

The count of this clone is one. This chain links TRBV5-8 with TRBJ1-1, with 9 bases matching TRBD1. This CDR3 spans 16 amino acids. Germline-derived CDR1 and CDR2 are SGHTS and YDEGEE. The V gene end was trimmed by 6 bases and the J gene end by 6 bases; junction bases not matched to a gene: 15. This CDR3 reads CASTRDRVRRVAEAFF. In DNA form, the CDR3 reads TGTGCCAGCACAAGGGACAGGGTTAGGAGGGTTGCTGAAGCTTTCTTT.

The chain uses TRBV11-1 and TRBJ2-7; D uncertain. The V and J ends lost 3 bases and 1 base respectively, with 10 bases between them. Germline values: CDR1 SGHAT, CDR2 FQDESV (reference sequence). The CDR3 totals 14 residues. The CDR3 DNA is TGTGCCAGCAGCTTGTTTTCCGGATCCTACGAGCAGTACTTC. Translated: CASSLFSGSYEQYF.

The genes are TRBV9 and TRBJ2-1; TRBD2 aligns across 11 bases. With 3 bases clipped from V and 4 bases from J, the junction kept 3 bases outside the gene matches. Germline CDR1 reads SGDLS; CDR2 reads YYNGEE. The CDR3 runs to 15 residues. The CDR3 DNA reads as TGTGCCAGCAGCGGGGGACTAGCGGAGTACAATGAGCAGTTCTTC. The encoded protein is CASSGGLAEYNEQFF. Variable domain in full (rest from reference TRBV9 and TRBJ2-1): DSGVTQTPKHLITATGQRVTLRCSPRSGDLSVYWYQQSLDQGLQFLIQYYNGEERAKGNILERFSAQQFPDLHSELNLSSLELGDSALYFCASSGGLAEYNEQFFGPGTRLTVL.

The chain links TRBV9 to TRBJ1-1; D perhaps matches TRBD1 (5 bases). The V gene's germline CDR1 is SGDLS and CDR2 YYNGEE. Trimming shortened V by 0 bases and J by 5 bases, and 17 bases separated the two germline ends. This CDR3 is 16 amino acids long. As DNA, the CDR3 is TGTGCCAGCAGCGTAGGTCCCTCTCCGGGGGATACTGAAGCTTTCTTT. Amino acids: CASSVGPSPGDTEAFF.

The V and J genes are TRBV30 and TRBJ1-2; D is possibly TRBD1 (6 bases). Germline lookup yields CDR1 GTSNPN and CDR2 SVGIG (reference sequence). The V end lost 7 bases, the J end lost 5 bases, and 17 bases lay between the germline ends. The CDR3 is 13 residues long. The CDR3 DNA sequence: TGTGCCTCCAATTGGGGGCAGGGGTATGGCTACACCTTC. It is translated as CASNWGQGYGYTF.

This chain connects TRBV30 to TRBJ1-5, with D unclear. V shed 4 bases and J shed 11 bases, with 15 bases lying between them. CDR1 and CDR2 from the germline V gene are GTSNPN and SVGIG (reference sequence). The CDR3 has 12 residues. CDR3 region: CAWNIPPSTQHF. The CDR3 bases are TGTGCCTGGAATATTCCTCCGTCGACCCAGCATTTT.

A few counts support this clone. A read error may explain this, as a much larger clone is one base away. Within the sample, other DNA sequences also encode this same CDR3. V and J are TRBV7-2 and TRBJ2-1, with D perhaps TRBD2 (6 bases). The V and J ends lost 8 bases and 10 bases respectively, with 15 bases between them. Per germline, CDR1 SGHTA and CDR2 FQGNSA. The CDR3 has 12 residues. CDR3 DNA: TGTGCCAGCCAAGGGCTAGCGACCGAGCAGTTCTTC. It translates to CASQGLATEQFF.

The genes are TRBV6-1 and TRBJ2-1, with unresolved D. Trimming removed 1 base from V and 2 bases from J, with 9 bases in between. There are 15 residues in the CDR3. Germline CDR1 MNHNS, CDR2 SASEGT. CDR3 in amino acids: CASSEVTDPYNEQFF. The CDR3 DNA sequence: TGTGCCAGCAGTGAAGTTACGGACCCCTACAATGAGCAGTTCTTC.

V and J are TRBV4-2 and TRBJ2-1; 8 bases map to TRBD2. The CDR3 is 17 residues long. V was pared by 0 bases and J by 8 bases, with 12 bases of the junction left unmatched. Looked up from germline, CDR1 is LGHNA and CDR2 is YNFKEQ. The CDR3 protein is CASSQDRASGRRDEQFF. The CDR3 DNA reads as TGTGCCAGCAGCCAAGATCGCGCTAGCGGGCGGCGGGATGAGCAGTTCTTC.

The chain employs TRBV5-1 and TRBJ2-7; a weak D match, TRBD1 (6 bases). The germline V gene encodes CDR1 SGHRS and CDR2 YFSETQ. Between the trimmed V and J ends, which lost 6 bases and 3 bases, there was a span of 19 bases. The CDR3 is 15 residues long. The CDR3 nucleotides read TGCGCCAGCACCCGTGGGGGACAAGATGGCTACGAGCAGTACTTC. This codes for CASTRGGQDGYEQYF.

The V call is TRBV2, the J call TRBJ1-1; D might be TRBD1 (6 bases). Trimming took off 6 bases at V and 4 bases at J, with 12 bases between the two ends. Per germline, CDR1 SNHLY and CDR2 FYNNEI. This CDR3 region has 13 residues. As DNA, the CDR3 is TGTGCCAGCAGCCCGGGACAAGTCACTGAAGCTTTCTTT. Translating gives CASSPGQVTEAFF.

Of note for this clone: A single base separates this from a much larger clone, so it may be a read error. The chain couples TRBV15 to TRBJ2-7; D remains unclear. Germline assignment: CDR1 LNHNV and CDR2 YYDKDF (reference sequence). The length of the CDR3 is 14 residues. The DNA for the CDR3 is TGTGCCGCCAGCAGAGAACCGGGTCCCTACGAGCAGTACTTC. Translated: CAASREPGPYEQYF.

This chain uses TRBV10-3 with TRBJ2-6; tentative D call: TRBD1 (6 bases). Trimming cost V 7 bases and J 1 base, with 11 bases left between them. Germline-derived CDR1 and CDR2 are ENHRY and SYGVKD. The CDR3 contains 15 residues. The CDR3 coding sequence is TGTGCCATCAAGGAACAGGGTTCTGGGGCCAACGTCCTGACTTTC. The encoded protein is CAIKEQGSGANVLTF.

The table lists this clone with a count of one. V and J are TRBV15 and TRBJ2-1; a possible D gene is TRBD2 (5 bases). CDR3 length: 14 residues. Germline-derived CDR1 and CDR2 are LNHNV and YYDKDF (reference sequence). The V end was cut by 5 bases, the J end by 5 bases, with 13 bases between. The CDR3 here is CATSSPPGNNEQFF. CDR3 DNA sequence: TGTGCCACCAGCTCTCCACCGGGGAACAATGAGCAGTTCTTC.

In nucleotides, the CDR3 is TGTGCCAGCAGTGAAGGGGGAGGGGGAGCCCTCCACCACACAGATACGCAGTATTTT. The encoded protein is CASSEGGGGALHHTDTQYF. The V gene is TRBV6-1, the J gene TRBJ2-3; D might be TRBD2 (7 bases). CDR3 length: 19 amino acids. With 1 base removed from V and 2 bases from J, the gap between germline ends came to 22 bases. The germline CDR1 and CDR2 sequences are MNHNS and SASEGT.

To note about this clone: This sample also contains other DNA sequences that code for the same CDR3. The rearrangement uses TRBV10-2 and TRBJ2-7, with TRBD2 as a possible D gene (5 bases). The CDR3 has 12 amino acids. Between the trimmed V and J ends, which lost 10 bases and 0 bases, there was a span of 10 bases. Germline V gene lookup returns CDR1 WSHSY and CDR2 SAAADI. The CDR3, as DNA: TGCGCCACCGGGATTTACTCCTACGAGCAGTACTTC. Translating it yields CATGIYSYEQYF.

V usage is TRBV28 and J usage is TRBJ2-7; 10 bases align to TRBD1. The CDR3 loop spans 16 amino acids. Germline V gene sequence: CDR1 MDHEN, CDR2 SYDVKM. J lost 2 bases, V lost 4 bases, and 8 bases had no gene match. CDR3 amino acids: CASSYSDRGNPYEQYF. CDR3 nucleotide sequence: TGTGCCAGCAGTTACTCGGACAGGGGGAACCCCTACGAGCAGTACTTC.

This clone was picked up a small number of times. Other nucleotide sequences in the sample specify the same CDR3. This sequence joins TRBV5-1 and TRBJ2-7, with 10 bases that match TRBD2. This CDR3 contains 16 residues. From germline, CDR1 is SGHRS and CDR2 YFSETQ. Trimming at V came to 1 base and at J to 2 bases, leaving 6 bases not matched to a gene. CDR3 loop: CASSLIGLAEPYEQYF. As DNA, the CDR3 is TGCGCCAGCAGCTTGATAGGACTAGCGGAGCCCTACGAGCAGTACTTC. Full variable domain (rest looked up from reference TRBV5-1 and TRBJ2-7): KAGVTQTPRYLIKTRGQQVTLSCSPISGHRSVSWYQQTPGQGLQFLFEYFSETQRNKGNFPGRFSGRQFSNSRSEMNVSTLELGDSALYLCASSLIGLAEPYEQYFGPGTRLTVT.

This clone has more than one count but fewer than ten. The J gene is TRBJ1-5, the V gene TRBV19; D not resolved. Germline CDR1 and CDR2: LNHDA and SQIVND (reference sequence). This CDR3 has 16 residues. Trimming removed 5 bases from V and 2 bases from J, with 16 bases in between. The CDR3 sequence: CASSGVGRAGNQPQHF. The CDR3 DNA reads TGTGCCAGTAGTGGGGTGGGAAGGGCCGGCAATCAGCCCCAGCATTTT.

The chain is built from TRBV5-1 and TRBJ2-1, with unresolved D. V lost 4 bases to trimming and J lost 5 bases, with 13 bases between them. The V gene's germline CDR1 is SGHRS and CDR2 YFSETQ. CDR3 length equals 14 residues. The CDR3 region has the DNA TGCGCCAGCAGCATTCCCCCCTCAGACAATGAGCAGTTCTTC. Protein product: CASSIPPSDNEQFF.

With respect to this clone: An end of the junction does not agree with germline; a read error may underlie this. Other DNA sequences of this sample code for an identical CDR3. The gene calls are TRBV14 and TRBJ2-3, with TRBD2 matching over 8 bases. This CDR3 has 13 residues. Germline CDR1 and CDR2: SGHDN and FVKESK. CDR3 in DNA: TGTGCCAGCCAGCGGGAGAGGACGGATACGCAGTATTTC. This translates into CASQRERTDTQYF.

The genes are TRBV4-2 and TRBJ2-7, with 16 positions matching TRBD2. Germline CDR1 is LGHNA and CDR2 is YNFKEQ. The CDR3 spans 17 residues. V was pared by 1 base and J by 9 bases, with 9 bases of the junction left unmatched. CDR3 sequence reads: CASSQATGTSGREVQYF. The CDR3 DNA reads TGTGCCAGCAGCCAAGCCACGGGGACTAGCGGGAGGGAGGTGCAGTACTTC.

The chain uses TRBV30 and TRBJ2-3; no definite D call. The CDR3 contains 12 residues. Trimming pared 6 bases from V and 5 bases from J, leaving 12 bases between. Germline V lookup: CDR1 GTSNPN, CDR2 SVGIG (reference sequence). CDR3 bases: TGTGCCTGCGCCCGGACGAGAGATACGCAGTATTTT. Its protein is CACARTRDTQYF.

This chain connects TRBV5-1 to TRBJ2-5, with D perhaps being TRBD1 or TRBD2 (5 bases each). The V and J ends lost 0 bases and 1 base respectively, with 10 bases between them. This CDR3 region has 15 residues. In germline, CDR1 is SGHRS, CDR2 YFSETQ. The CDR3 protein is CASSLVGAAQETQYF. The DNA for the CDR3 is TGCGCCAGCAGCTTGGTCGGGGCCGCCCAAGAGACCCAGTACTTC. The full variable domain, its missing parts supplied by reference TRBV5-1 and TRBJ2-5, is KAGVTQTPRYLIKTRGQQVTLSCSPISGHRSVSWYQQTPGQGLQFLFEYFSETQRNKGNFPGRFSGRQFSNSRSEMNVSTLELGDSALYLCASSLVGAAQETQYFGPGTRLLVL.

Concerning this clone itself: One base away lies a much larger clone, so this may be a sequencing read error. The same CDR3 can be traced to other DNA sequences in this sample. V gene TRBV5-1 combines with J gene TRBJ2-7; D may be TRBD2 (6 bases). Between the trimmed V and J ends, which lost 2 bases and 6 bases, there was a span of 15 bases. Germline CDR1 reads SGHRS; CDR2 reads YFSETQ. The CDR3 spans 14 residues. The CDR3 is CASSLDGGVGEQYF. The DNA for the CDR3 is TGCGCCAGCAGCTTAGACGGGGGTGTAGGCGAGCAGTACTTC.